Here is one TCR beta chain with its context. Only a few counts were recorded for this clonotype. Its antigen is still unknown. Per-nucleotide qualities are absent, and no much larger clonotype sits a single base away. Ficoll-Paque density gradient centrifugation was used to isolate PBMCs. The data derive from a study of T-cell memory formation after mild COVID-19 (dated by TCRdb to the early 2020s). With regard to the full study: Most TCR sequence clusters were specific to one of the two donors. Two young, previously healthy adult volunteers, one female and one male, were included in the cohort. T-cell clones expanding and contracting after mild COVID-19 in two donors were tracked by longitudinal TCRalpha and TCRbeta repertoire sequencing.

Data came from an Illumina NovaSeq 6000. Using 5'RACE with constant-segment primers, TCRalpha and TCRbeta cDNA libraries were constructed, with sample barcodes and unique molecular identifiers added in the process. RNA was extracted from every sample with Trizol reagent. Libraries were amplified in two PCR steps, with a second sample barcode and Illumina TruSeq adapters added in the second step. Libraries were sequenced on an Illumina NovaSeq with 2 x 150 bp paired-end reads. Concerning the study's data processing: Reads were demultiplexed and collapsed into UMI-guided consensus sequences with migec v1.2.7. Using mixcr v2.1.11, UMI consensuses were aligned to TRA and TRB V and J templates and then assembled into clonotypes. A clonotype was counted as expanded or contracted only when both edgeR and NoisET called the clonotype significant, with the noise models trained on biological replicates. For edgeR calls, the cutoffs were a false discovery rate-adjusted p below 0.01 and a log2 fold-change threshold of 1. As an exploratory analysis of dynamics, max-normalized trajectories of the 1000 most abundant clonotypes were examined by PCA with hierarchical clustering. The CD4 or CD8 phenotype of responding clones was assigned using the separately sequenced CD4+ and CD8+ repertoires. The public sequencing data were trimmed at Q25 with fastp and processed into clonotypes with MiXCR by TCRdb, which kept only in-frame beta chains. Each CDR3 protein appears once, grouped with its most common genes and DNA. It is TCRdb's table, rather than the study itself, that gives the V and J calls and clone size. The sample records around 100,000 distinct CDR3 sequences, 22% of which are singletons. Of the sample, about 42% is held by the ten largest clones.

Findings and caveats that apply to the study as a whole: The second-wave clones that peaked on day 37 were not confirmed to be SARS-CoV-2 specific. Some responding clones were found in pre-infection memory, which suggests that pre-existing cross-reactive memory T cells took part in the SARS-CoV-2 response. The study included only two mild cases, and larger cohorts that include severe cases with pre-infection samples were judged to be necessary. Contracting CD4+ clones were located mainly in the CM and EM memory subsets, whereas CD8+ clones were found to be enriched in EMRA. From day 15 to 85, contracting clones showed balanced CD4/CD8 phenotypes, whereas a second wave of clones that expanded from day 15 to 37 leaned towards CD4+.

Cut back by 3 bases and 0 bases, the V and J ends lie 9 bases apart. Counted from cysteine to phenylalanine, this CDR3 has 15 amino acids. Kept here is only the CDR3 DNA, which spans 45 bases and is read in frame from base 1. Input material: PBMCs or a T cell subset sorted from them (not recorded which). This sequence was found in a young man who had mild COVID-19 (a few samples of this study predate the infection). The sample titles of this study are shuffled in the database, so cell type and time point are left out; the donor was told from shared clones. The chain joins TRBV12-3 or TRBV12-4 to TRBJ2-1; a tentative D call is TRBD2 (7 bases match). The CDR3 corresponds to CASSLAGASYNEQFF. The DNA sequence follows: TGTGCCAGCAGTTTGGCGGGGGCCTCCTACAATGAGCAGTTCTTC.